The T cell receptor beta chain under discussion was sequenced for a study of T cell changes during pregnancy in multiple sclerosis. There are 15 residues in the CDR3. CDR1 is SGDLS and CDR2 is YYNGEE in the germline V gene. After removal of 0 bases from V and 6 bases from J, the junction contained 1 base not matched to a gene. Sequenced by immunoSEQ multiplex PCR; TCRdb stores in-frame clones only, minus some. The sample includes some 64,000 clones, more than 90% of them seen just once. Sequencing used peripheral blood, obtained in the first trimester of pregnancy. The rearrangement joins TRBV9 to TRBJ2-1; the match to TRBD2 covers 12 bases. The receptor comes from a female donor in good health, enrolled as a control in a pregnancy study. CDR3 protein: CASSVASGRANEQFF. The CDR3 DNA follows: TGTGCCAGCAGCGTAGCTAGCGGGAGGGCCAATGAGCAGTTCTTC.